The entry below gives a single T cell receptor beta chain sequence along with its context. Its target is unknown. Rearranged V-D-J TRB sequences were amplified with a mixed TRB-A/B primer pool. A single record per CDR3 protein comes from TCRdb applying MiXCR to the multiplex PCR reads. The sample contains thousands of distinct CDR3 sequences, approximately 39% of which appear only once. The record originates from a study of T cell repertoires in aging, cancer and after chemotherapy. Study-level results: Untreated cancer patients had significantly lower blood TCR diversity than age-matched healthy donors. Healthy donors lost TCR diversity with age mainly through richness, cancer patients through richness and evenness.

Peripheral blood genomic DNA, not sorted cells or RNA, was the template. Sequenced sample: blood. The receptor was isolated from a human donor in good health.

CDR3 coding DNA: TGTGCCAGCAGTTCTCCTATAAGCCCCGGGACAAGTACCGGGGAGCTGTTTTTT. This codes for CASSSPISPGTSTGELFF. The J gene is TRBJ2-2, the V gene TRBV6-2 or TRBV6-3, with D possibly being TRBD1 (6 bases). Trimming took 4 bases from V and 5 from J, leaving 23 bases between them. The V gene's germline CDR1 is MNHEY and CDR2 SVGEGT. CDR3 length equals 18 residues.